A single sample is the source of the 8 T cell receptor beta chains below, sequenced in a study of T cell repertoires in cytomegalovirus infection. TCRdb re-called the reads through MiXCR, storing one row per CDR3 protein. The table includes about 140,000 distinct CDR3 sequences, roughly 6% detected once. The specimen was PBMCs. These receptors all come from a human donor in good health (CMV status not recorded). Some clones in this sample may be carry-over from other donors' samples.

Ten or more counts support this clonotype. V gene TRBV4-1 combines with J gene TRBJ2-7, with D perhaps matching TRBD1 (6 bases). V lost 1 base and J lost 3, with 16 bases in between. Germline V CDR1 and CDR2: MGHRA, YSYEKL. There are 16 residues in the CDR3. DNA of the CDR3: TGCGCCAGCAGCCAAGGTCAGGGGACACCCAACTACGAGCAGTACTTC. Its translation is CASSQGQGTPNYEQYF.

This clonotype came up many times. The rearrangement links TRBV5-1 to TRBJ1-2, with no clear D. The germline gives CDR1 SGHRS, CDR2 YFSETQ. The germline V and J ends were trimmed by 4 bases and 1 base, with 8 bases remaining between them. The CDR3 covers 13 residues. The CDR3 coding sequence is TGCGCCAGCAGCCAGAGCTATAACTATGGCTACACCTTC. It encodes CASSQSYNYGYTF.

This clonotype was counted many times. J is TRBJ1-1 and V is TRBV6-2 or TRBV6-3; 8 positions agree with TRBD1. V shed 6 bases and J 5 bases; nucleotides not matched to a gene: 17. This CDR3 is built from 17 residues. Germline CDR1 is MNHEY and CDR2 is SVGEGT. The CDR3 region has the DNA TGTGCCAGCAGCGCAGGGAGGACAGGGCCCCTTTGGACTGAAGCTTTCTTT. Translation gives CASSAGRTGPLWTEAFF.

Worth noting for this clonotype: The junction departs from the called germline gene at one end, perhaps through a read error. This sequence joins TRBV7-2 and TRBJ2-1; D is undetermined. Germline V gene sequence: CDR1 SGHTA, CDR2 FQGNSA. CDR3 length: 13 residues. CDR3 region: CASSSPLYNAQFF. The DNA for the CDR3 is TGTGCCAGCAGCTCTCCCCTTTACAATGCGCAGTTTTTC.

This clonotype was seen a few times. This rearrangement joins TRBV6-1 to TRBJ1-5; 7 bases map to TRBD1. The CDR3 is made up of 14 amino acids. Trimming cost V 7 bases and J 9 bases; bases outside gene matches: 12. CDR1 is MNHNS, CDR2 SASEGT, per germline. CDR3 in amino acids: CASTKDRPPLPQHF. CDR3 sequence (DNA): TGTGCCAGCACCAAGGACAGGCCCCCTTTGCCCCAGCATTTT.

This clonotype was found a few times. This chain uses TRBV10-2 with TRBJ1-6, with D perhaps TRBD1 (5 bases). The CDR3 totals 15 residues. Trimming stripped 6 bases from V and 8 bases from J, with 17 bases between. From germline, CDR1 is WSHSY and CDR2 SAAADI. CDR3 in amino acids: CASSPSGGNHSPLHF. The CDR3 nucleotides read TGCGCCAGCAGCCCTTCGGGGGGGAATCATTCACCCCTCCACTTT.

This clonotype has ten or more counts. The chain joins TRBV20-1 to TRBJ2-7; the match to TRBD1 covers 8 bases. With V trimmed by 3 bases and J by 1 base, 11 bases remained unmatched. The germline CDR1 and CDR2 sequences are DFQATT and SNEGSKA (reference sequence). This CDR3 comprises 16 residues. The CDR3 here is CSARSPRDRRSYEQYF. CDR3 bases: TGCAGTGCTAGGTCACCTAGGGACAGGAGATCCTACGAGCAGTACTTC.

This clonotype was picked up many times. The chain couples TRBV7-2 to TRBJ1-2; perhaps TRBD1 as D (5 bases). This CDR3 is 16 amino acids long. Trimming took 1 base from V and 2 from J, leaving 14 bases between them. Looked up from germline, CDR1 is SGHTA and CDR2 is FQGNSA. CDR3: CASSLGGWGRNYGYTF. The CDR3, as DNA: TGTGCCAGCAGCTTAGGGGGGTGGGGCAGGAACTATGGCTACACCTTC.